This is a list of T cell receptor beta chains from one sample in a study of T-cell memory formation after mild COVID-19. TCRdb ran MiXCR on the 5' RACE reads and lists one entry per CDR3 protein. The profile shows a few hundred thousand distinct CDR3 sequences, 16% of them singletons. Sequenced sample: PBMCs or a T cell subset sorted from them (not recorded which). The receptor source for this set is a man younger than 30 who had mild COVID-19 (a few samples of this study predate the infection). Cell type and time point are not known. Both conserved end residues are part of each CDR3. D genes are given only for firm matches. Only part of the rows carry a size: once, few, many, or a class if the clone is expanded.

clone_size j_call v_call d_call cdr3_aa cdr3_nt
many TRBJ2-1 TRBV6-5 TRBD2 CASSSLRRGVYNEQFF TGTGCCAGCAGTTCCCTTCGGCGGGGGGTATACAATGAGCAGTTCTTC
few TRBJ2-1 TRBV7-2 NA CASSLVGEDNEQFF TGTGCCAGCAGCTTAGTTGGCGAAGACAATGAGCAGTTCTTC
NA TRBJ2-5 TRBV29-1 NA CSVGGTGTQYF TGCAGCGTTGGGGGGACTGGGACCCAGTACTTC
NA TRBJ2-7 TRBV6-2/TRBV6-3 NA CASMDRLTSYEQYF TGTGCCAGCATGGACCGGTTGACCTCCTACGAGCAGTACTTC
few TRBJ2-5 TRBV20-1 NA CSASLSGRETQYF TGCAGTGCTAGTCTTTCCGGAAGAGAGACCCAGTACTTC
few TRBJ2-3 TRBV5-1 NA CASSIRGGPVSTDTQYF TGCGCCAGCAGCATACGTGGTGGCCCTGTTAGCACAGATACGCAGTATTTT
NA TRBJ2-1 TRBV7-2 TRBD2 CASSLEFSGGLGEQFF TGTGCCAGCAGCCTGGAGTTTAGCGGGGGACTAGGTGAGCAGTTCTTC
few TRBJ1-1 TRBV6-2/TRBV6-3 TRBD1 CASRSRQGVNTEAFF TGTGCCAGCAGGTCTCGACAGGGGGTGAACACTGAAGCTTTCTTT
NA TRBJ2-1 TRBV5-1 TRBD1 CASSLGAAGTAIPYNEQFF TGCGCCAGCAGCTTGGGGGCCGCCGGGACAGCGATACCCTACAATGAGCAGTTCTTC
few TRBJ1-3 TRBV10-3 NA CAISETRGAFSGNTIYF TGTGCCATCAGTGAGACTCGAGGGGCTTTCTCTGGAAACACCATATATTTT
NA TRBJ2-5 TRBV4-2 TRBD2 CASSQEWRGATSHRAQYF TGTGCCAGCAGCCAAGAGTGGCGGGGGGCAACGTCCCACAGGGCCCAGTACTTC
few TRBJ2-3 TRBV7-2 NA CASSLAPHTDTQYF TGTGCCAGCAGCTTAGCACCGCACACAGATACGCAGTATTTT
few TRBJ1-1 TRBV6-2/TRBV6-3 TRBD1 CASRIQGAGTEAFF TGTGCCAGCAGAATACAGGGGGCAGGCACTGAAGCTTTCTTT
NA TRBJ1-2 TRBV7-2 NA CASSDHPPGTEYGYTF TGTGCCAGCAGCGATCATCCCCCCGGGACGGAATATGGCTACACCTTC
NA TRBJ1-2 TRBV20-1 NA CSASPSGDHGYTF TGCAGTGCTTCCCCCTCAGGGGACCATGGCTACACCTTC
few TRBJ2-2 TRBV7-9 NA CASSRILDYALFF TGTGCCAGCAGCCGCATTTTGGACTATGCGCTGTTTTTT
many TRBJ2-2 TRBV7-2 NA CASSLFQGGTGELFF TGTGCCAGCAGCTTATTCCAAGGGGGGACCGGGGAGCTGTTTTTT
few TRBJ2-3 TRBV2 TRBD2 CASSVGGGGSDTQYF TGTGCCAGCAGTGTTGGCGGGGGGGGTTCAGATACGCAGTATTTT
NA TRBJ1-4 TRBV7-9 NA CASSWEEGEKLFF TGTGCCAGCAGCTGGGAAGAAGGGGAAAAACTGTTTTTT
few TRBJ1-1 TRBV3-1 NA CASSQRGGGTEAFF TGTGCCAGCAGCCAACGAGGGGGGGGCACTGAAGCTTTCTTT
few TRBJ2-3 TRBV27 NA CASSKGPPVFSTDTQYF TGTGCCAGCAGTAAAGGCCCCCCTGTATTTAGCACAGATACGCAGTATTTT
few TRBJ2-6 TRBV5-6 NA CASSLLSLSGANVLTF TGTGCCAGCAGCTTGCTTTCCCTGTCTGGGGCCAACGTCCTGACTTTC
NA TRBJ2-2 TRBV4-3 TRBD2 CASSQGSGTNTGELFF TGCGCCAGCAGCCAAGGGAGCGGGACCAACACCGGGGAGCTGTTTTTT
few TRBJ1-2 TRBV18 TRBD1 CASSPRQGNYGYTF TGTGCCAGCTCACCCCGACAGGGAAACTATGGCTACACCTTC
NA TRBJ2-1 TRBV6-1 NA CASSEETYSLPWRGYNEQFF TGTGCCAGCAGTGAAGAGACGTACAGCCTTCCTTGGAGGGGCTACAATGAGCAGTTCTTC
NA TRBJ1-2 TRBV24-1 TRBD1 CATSDIDRDYGYTF TGTGCCACCAGTGACATCGACAGGGACTATGGCTACACCTTC
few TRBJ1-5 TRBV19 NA CASSISVQPQHF TGTGCCAGTAGTATATCCGTTCAGCCCCAGCATTTT
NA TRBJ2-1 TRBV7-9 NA CASSPRSRGRNEQFF TGTGCCAGCAGCCCAAGGTCCAGGGGACGGAATGAGCAGTTCTTC
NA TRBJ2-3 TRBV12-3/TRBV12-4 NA CASSLAGARGRTDTQYF TGTGCCAGCAGTTTAGCGGGGGCCCGCGGTCGCACAGATACGCAGTATTTT
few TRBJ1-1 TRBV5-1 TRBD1 CASSWAQGAGTEAFF TGCGCCAGCAGCTGGGCCCAGGGGGCTGGAACTGAAGCTTTCTTT
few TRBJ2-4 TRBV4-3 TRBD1 CASSQNAGGFLDIQYF TGCGCCAGCAGCCAAAACGCAGGGGGATTTTTAGACATTCAGTACTTC
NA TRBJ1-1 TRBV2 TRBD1 CASSGQGADTEAFF TGTGCCAGCAGTGGACAGGGGGCGGACACTGAAGCTTTCTTT
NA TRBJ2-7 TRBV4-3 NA CASSQEWTAYYEQYF TGCGCCAGCAGCCAAGAGTGGACAGCCTACTACGAGCAGTACTTC
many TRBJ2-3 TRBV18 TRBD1 CASSRTGSTDTQYF TGTGCCAGCTCTCGGACAGGGAGCACAGATACGCAGTATTTT
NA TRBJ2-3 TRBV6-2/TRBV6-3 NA CASSYAGNTDTQYF TGTGCCAGCAGTTACGCGGGGAACACAGATACGCAGTATTTT
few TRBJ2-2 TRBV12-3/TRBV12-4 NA CASSLWPHGELFF TGTGCCAGCAGTTTATGGCCGCACGGGGAGCTGTTTTTT